One sample yielded the 19 T cell receptor beta chains listed below, sequenced in a study of shared clonotypes between healthy human individuals. Repertoires were generated with immunoSEQ multiplex PCR, while TCRdb's copy carries only in-frame clones and drops some. The data contain under 1,900,000 clones, around 98.5% of them seen just once; the ten biggest clones take up approximately 0.4%. Sequenced: naive CD4+ T cells sorted from blood. As to subset: CD45RA+ positively selected. These receptors were obtained from a man aged 30-40 years in good health.

The J gene is TRBJ2-5, the V gene TRBV5-1, with 9 positions matching TRBD1. Looked up from germline, CDR1 is SGHRS and CDR2 is YFSETQ. The CDR3 is 16 residues long. V dropped 3 bases and J dropped 5; count of bases not matched to a gene: 11. The CDR3 spells CASSSTTGGVRETQYF. In DNA form, the CDR3 reads TGCGCCAGCAGCTCGACCACAGGGGGCGTTCGGGAGACCCAGTACTTC.

In regard to this clone: The same CDR3 also results from other DNA sequences found in this sample. The genes are TRBV19 and TRBJ2-7; D is ambiguous. This CDR3 has 13 residues. Trimming cost V 1 base and J 0 bases, with 4 bases left between them. Germline CDR1 and CDR2: LNHDA and SQIVND (reference sequence). CDR3 DNA sequence: TGTGCCAGTAGTATAGTCTACTCCTACGAGCAGTACTTC. Translated: CASSIVYSYEQYF.

In its sample, this clone was seen once. This rearrangement joins TRBV18 to TRBJ2-4; the D is unclear. Trimming pared 0 bases from V and 11 bases from J, leaving 8 bases between. This CDR3 has 12 amino acids. Per germline, CDR1 KGHSH and CDR2 LQKENI. The CDR3 DNA is TGTGCCAGCTCACCACCGACCGGACTTCAGTACTTC. This translates into CASSPPTGLQYF.

This clone was seen just once. V usage is TRBV28 and J usage is TRBJ2-7; D is unclear. V was clipped by 2 bases and J by 6 bases, with 5 bases between them. The length of the CDR3 is 11 residues. The germline CDR1 and CDR2 sequences are MDHEN and SYDVKM. The CDR3 DNA reads as TGTGCCAGCAGTTTAATAGGCGAGCAGTACTTC. Residues: CASSLIGEQYF. Looking up the rest from reference TRBV28 and TRBJ2-7 gives the full variable domain: DVKVTQSSRYLVKRTGEKVFLECVQDMDHENMFWYRQDPGLGLRLIYFSYDVKMKEKGDIPEGYSVSREKKERFSLILESASTNQTSMYLCASSLIGEQYFGPGTRLTVT.

The chain joins TRBV18 to TRBJ1-3; TRBD1 matches 7 bases. CDR3 size: 14 residues. V shed 3 bases, J shed 4 bases, and the junction held 3 bases outside the gene matches. CDR1 is KGHSH, CDR2 LQKENI, per germline. Here the CDR3 reads CASSPPGQGNTIYF. The DNA for the CDR3 is TGTGCCAGCTCACCTCCGGGACAGGGAAACACCATATATTTT.

The gene calls are TRBV5-5 and TRBJ2-7, with 7 nucleotides matching TRBD2. In germline, CDR1 is SGHKS, CDR2 YYEKEE (reference sequence). The CDR3 contains 16 residues. The V and J ends lost 0 bases and 0 bases, in that order; junction bases with no gene match: 6. CDR3 nucleotides: TGTGCCAGCAGCTTGGAGAGGGCTAGCGGCTCCTACGAGCAGTACTTC. Protein product: CASSLERASGSYEQYF.

This clone was counted once. This rearrangement joins TRBV29-1 to TRBJ2-7; 10 positions match TRBD2. Germline assignment: CDR1 SQVTM and CDR2 ANQGSEA. CDR3 length: 17 amino acids. J was trimmed by 3 bases and V by 4 bases; bases with no gene match: 15. The CDR3 coding sequence is TGCAGCGTTGTAAGTTCGATTCTAGCGGGAGTACACTACGAGCAGTACTTC. Residues: CSVVSSILAGVHYEQYF.

The CDR3 is CASSLEVGGTSYEQYF. Written as DNA, the CDR3 is TGTGCCAGCAGCTTAGAGGTCGGCGGGACCTCCTACGAGCAGTACTTC. The rearrangement links TRBV7-9 to TRBJ2-7, with a weak D call TRBD2 (6 bases). Germline-derived CDR1 and CDR2 are SEHNR and FQNEAQ (reference sequence). CDR3 size: 16 residues. V dropped 1 base and J dropped 0 bases, with 13 bases sitting between them.

This clone appeared once. At one of its ends the junction is not consistent with the germline gene, which may arise from a read error. CDR3 sequence: CASSQLAGWGNEQFF. The CDR3, as DNA: TGCGCCAGCAGCCAACTAGCGGGGTGGGGGAATGAGCAGTTCTTC. The chain has TRBV11-2 and TRBJ2-1; TRBD2 agrees at 10 bases. Germline-derived CDR1 and CDR2 are SGHAT and FQNNGV. This CDR3 has 15 residues.

This chain links TRBV5-5 with TRBJ1-5; 7 nucleotides line up with TRBD1. Unmatched junction bases numbered 5, after V lost 3 bases and J lost 5 bases. CDR3 size: 14 residues. Germline assignment: CDR1 SGHKS and CDR2 YYEKEE (reference sequence). The DNA of the CDR3 is TGTGCCAGCAGCTGGACAGGATGGGATCAGCCCCAGCATTTT. Encoded protein: CASSWTGWDQPQHF.

With regard to this clone: In the same sample, other DNA sequences code for this CDR3. V usage is TRBV28 and J usage is TRBJ2-7; 9 bases align to TRBD2. The germline gives CDR1 MDHEN, CDR2 SYDVKM. The CDR3 has 13 amino acids. V lost 4 bases to trimming and J lost 3 bases; unmatched junction nucleotides: 1. The CDR3 DNA is TGTGCCAGCAGTTATAGCGGGAGCTACGAGCAGTACTTC. Protein product: CASSYSGSYEQYF.

V gene TRBV2 combines with J gene TRBJ2-3, with D uncertain. CDR1 is SNHLY, CDR2 FYNNEI, per germline. Trimming pared 4 bases from V and 10 bases from J, leaving 9 bases between. This CDR3 region has 11 residues. DNA of the CDR3: TGTGCCAGCAGTGCCGGGCAGGCGCAGTATTTT. Translated, it gives CASSAGQAQYF.

A word on this clone: In the same sample, other DNA sequences code for this CDR3. The chain employs TRBV7-9 and TRBJ2-7, with D possibly being TRBD2 (6 bases). Per the germline V gene, CDR1 is SEHNR and CDR2 is FQNEAQ (reference sequence). CDR3 length: 12 residues. The germline V and J ends were trimmed by 6 bases and 5 bases, with 11 bases remaining between them. Here the CDR3 DNA reads TGTGCCAGCAGTCCGGGGAGGAACGAGCAGTACTTC. Amino acids: CASSPGRNEQYF.

About this clone: A read error may account for a junction end that differs from germline. The CDR3 sequence is CASGLAGGVGQFF. As DNA, the CDR3 is TGCGCAAGCGGACTAGCGGGAGGGGTTGGGCAGTTCTTC. The chain is built from TRBV6-5 and TRBJ2-1; 15 positions agree with TRBD2. Germline V gene lookup returns CDR1 MNHEY and CDR2 SVGAGI. The CDR3 extends over 13 amino acids.

This clone was observed a single time. The V gene is TRBV19, the J gene TRBJ1-5, with D uncertain. The V end was cut by 6 bases, the J end by 3 bases, with 12 bases between. CDR1 and CDR2 from the germline V gene are LNHDA and SQIVND (reference sequence). The CDR3 totals 14 residues. The CDR3 nucleotides read TGTGCCAGTAGAGGTCGTCAGAACAATCAGCCCCAGCATTTT. Protein product: CASRGRQNNQPQHF.

This chain's CDR3 is CASRFVAGELFF. In nucleotides, the CDR3 is TGTGCCAGCAGGTTCGTGGCCGGGGAGCTGTTTTTT. The chain recombines TRBV7-9 with TRBJ2-2; D call uncertain. Germline lookup yields CDR1 SEHNR and CDR2 FQNEAQ (reference sequence). The germline V and J ends were trimmed by 6 bases and 6 bases, with 8 bases remaining between them. The CDR3 runs 12 residues.

The chain joins TRBV10-3 to TRBJ2-1; tentative D call: TRBD2 (6 bases). Between the trimmed V and J ends, which lost 5 bases and 7 bases, there was a span of 12 bases. Germline V gene lookup returns CDR1 ENHRY and CDR2 SYGVKD. CDR3 length equals 13 residues. CDR3 coding DNA: TGTGCCATCAGTCGGGACTTAACTAATGAGCAGTTCTTC. This translates into CAISRDLTNEQFF.

The table lists this clone with a count of one. The chain employs TRBV9 and TRBJ1-5; TRBD1 might be the D (6 bases). Germline CDR1 is SGDLS and CDR2 is YYNGEE. The CDR3 sequence is 16 residues long. Trimming stripped 3 bases from V and 0 bases from J, with 13 bases between. This chain's CDR3 is CASSDGTTTSNQPQHF. The CDR3 region has the DNA TGTGCCAGCAGCGACGGGACAACAACTAGCAATCAGCCCCAGCATTTT.

The chain has TRBV30 and TRBJ2-7; D is unclear. V was pared by 1 base and J by 3 bases, with 10 bases between. The CDR3 length is 13 residues. Germline V CDR1 and CDR2: GTSNPN, SVGIG (reference sequence). The CDR3 DNA follows: TGTGCCTGGAGTGGGTGGGGTTTCTACGAGCAGTACTTC. Protein product: CAWSGWGFYEQYF.